This paragraph covers one T cell receptor (beta chain) sequence. Using immunoSEQ multiplex PCR, the repertoire was profiled, and TCRdb retains in-frame clones only, with some absent. The sample has around 180,000 clones; 70% to 85% are singletons. This specimen comes from a study of blood T cell repertoires in COVID-19. Study as a whole: COVID-19 samples, acute and convalescent, were from the United States, Italy and Spain. Sample material is recorded as cDNA or gDNA derived from T cells, B-cell-depleted T cells, or PBMCs.

Symptom resolution, clearance, or two negative PCRs marked donors in Cohort 3 as recovered. Germline trimming cut 4 bases from V and 3 bases from J; bases unmatched to any gene: 2. Germline CDR1 and CDR2: LGHDT and YNNKEL (reference sequence). The CDR3 spans 15 residues. The gene calls are TRBV3-1 (or the pseudogene TRBV3-2) and TRBJ2-1; TRBD1 matches at 11 bases. This TCR came from a man aged 50 to 60 who had recovered from COVID-19. The sequenced sample was PBMCs or T cells enriched from blood (not recorded which). CDR3 loop: CASSRGTGGYNEQFF. As DNA, the CDR3 is TGTGCCAGCAGCCGGGGGACAGGGGGCTACAATGAGCAGTTCTTC.